Listed below are T cell receptor beta chains from one sample, sequenced in a study of cytomegalovirus exposure and HLA in healthy donors. The method was immunoSEQ multiplex PCR; TCRdb's version includes in-frame clones alone and lacks a portion of them. The table includes 100,000 to 150,000 clones, about 85% detected once. The sequencing input was PBMCs. The receptors come from a man aged 18 to 29 in good health and CMV-seropositive. Each CDR3 is given with its conserved first and last residue. Fields, in order: clone size, V gene, D gene, J gene, CDR3 DNA, CDR3 protein. The D gene is left open where the match is weak. Part of the rows lack a size; the others show once, few, many or a class for expanded clones.

abundance: NA
v_gene: TRBV6-6
d_gene: NA
j_gene: TRBJ2-5
CDR3nt: TGTGCCAGCAGCCCCGGGGTGGAGACCCAGTACTTC
CDR3aa: CASSPGVETQYF

abundance: NA
v_gene: TRBV28
d_gene: NA
j_gene: TRBJ1-6
CDR3nt: TGTGCCAGCAGTTTCGGGACAAATAATTCACCCCTCCACTTT
CDR3aa: CASSFGTNNSPLHF

abundance: NA
v_gene: TRBV5-1
d_gene: NA
j_gene: TRBJ2-1
CDR3nt: TGCGCCAGCAGTCCCCTCGGACTAAGAAGCTCCTACAATGAGCAGTTCTTC
CDR3aa: CASSPLGLRSSYNEQFF

abundance: NA
v_gene: TRBV27
d_gene: TRBD1
j_gene: TRBJ1-2
CDR3nt: TGTGCCAGCAGTCCCGCCCTACAGGGGGCGGGTGGCTACACCTTC
CDR3aa: CASSPALQGAGGYTF

abundance: NA
v_gene: TRBV7-2
d_gene: NA
j_gene: TRBJ2-7
CDR3nt: TGTGCCAGCAGCTCCCGGGGTACCCCCTCCTACGAGCAGTACTTC
CDR3aa: CASSSRGTPSYEQYF

abundance: NA
v_gene: TRBV6-6
d_gene: NA
j_gene: TRBJ2-6
CDR3nt: TGTGCCAGCAGTTACTCGGCGGGGATCGGGGCCAACGTCCTGACTTTC
CDR3aa: CASSYSAGIGANVLTF

abundance: NA
v_gene: TRBV7-2
d_gene: NA
j_gene: TRBJ2-1
CDR3nt: TGTGCCAGCAACTCACTAGTCCCGGGCAATGAGCAGTTCTTC
CDR3aa: CASNSLVPGNEQFF

abundance: NA
v_gene: TRBV11-1
d_gene: NA
j_gene: TRBJ2-2
CDR3nt: TGTGCCAGCAGCTTATGGATTGGGACAACGAACACCGGGGAGCTGTTTTTT
CDR3aa: CASSLWIGTTNTGELFF

abundance: NA
v_gene: TRBV21-1
d_gene: NA
j_gene: TRBJ2-7
CDR3nt: TGTGCCAGCAGCAAAGTACTAGGGATTCCCTACGAGCAGTACTTC
CDR3aa: CASSKVLGIPYEQYF

abundance: NA
v_gene: TRBV28
d_gene: TRBD2
j_gene: TRBJ2-3
CDR3nt: TGTGCCAGCAGCCGACGGGGGGCAGATACGCAGTATTTT
CDR3aa: CASSRRGADTQYF

abundance: NA
v_gene: TRBV28
d_gene: NA
j_gene: TRBJ2-3
CDR3nt: TGTGCCAGCAGTTTGGGGGGGGCTGATACGCAGTATTTT
CDR3aa: CASSLGGADTQYF

abundance: NA
v_gene: TRBV2
d_gene: NA
j_gene: TRBJ1-6
CDR3nt: TGTGCCAGCAGCCCCAACAGAGAACCATCCTATAATTCACCCCTCCACTTT
CDR3aa: CASSPNREPSYNSPLHF

abundance: once
v_gene: TRBV4-1
d_gene: NA
j_gene: TRBJ1-1
CDR3nt: TGCGCCAGCAGCCAAGGGGGGGTAGGAGGTTGGGGAGCTTTCTTT
CDR3aa: CASSQGGVGGWGAFF

abundance: NA
v_gene: TRBV20-1
d_gene: NA
j_gene: TRBJ2-1
CDR3nt: TGCAGTGCTAGAGGTAGTCATGAGCAGTTCTTC
CDR3aa: CSARGSHEQFF

abundance: NA
v_gene: TRBV2
d_gene: TRBD2
j_gene: TRBJ2-4
CDR3nt: TGTGCCAGCAGCGCTAGCGGGGGGGCCAGTGCCAAAAACATTCAGTACTTC
CDR3aa: CASSASGGASAKNIQYF

abundance: NA
v_gene: TRBV7-2
d_gene: NA
j_gene: TRBJ1-5
CDR3nt: TGTGCCAGCAGCTTAGATGCGCAGCCCCAGCATTTT
CDR3aa: CASSLDAQPQHF

abundance: once
v_gene: TRBV4-3
d_gene: TRBD2
j_gene: TRBJ2-1
CDR3nt: TGCGCCAGCAGCCAAGATAAGGGACTAGGGCTTAGGGAGCAGTTCTTC
CDR3aa: CASSQDKGLGLREQFF

abundance: once
v_gene: TRBV19
d_gene: NA
j_gene: TRBJ1-2
CDR3nt: TGTGCCAGTAGTATGATAGACAGCTCCTCCTATGGCTACACCTTC
CDR3aa: CASSMIDSSSYGYTF

abundance: NA
v_gene: TRBV4-3
d_gene: TRBD2
j_gene: TRBJ2-1
CDR3nt: TGCGCCAGCAGCCAAGACGGGACTAGCGGGGGCAATGAGCAGTTCTTC
CDR3aa: CASSQDGTSGGNEQFF

abundance: NA
v_gene: TRBV4-2
d_gene: NA
j_gene: TRBJ1-3
CDR3nt: TGTGCCAGCAGCCAGGGAAACAGGTTGTTGGCAGGAGCAACCATATATTTT
CDR3aa: CASSQGNRLLAGATIYF

abundance: NA
v_gene: TRBV4-3
d_gene: NA
j_gene: TRBJ2-2
CDR3nt: TGCGCCAGCAGCCAAGATCTACGCGGACTCTCTAACACCGGGGAGCTGTTTTTT
CDR3aa: CASSQDLRGLSNTGELFF

abundance: NA
v_gene: TRBV2
d_gene: TRBD1
j_gene: TRBJ1-5
CDR3nt: TGTGCCAGCAGTGGATCAGGGGGCACTCAGCCCCAGCATTTT
CDR3aa: CASSGSGGTQPQHF

abundance: NA
v_gene: TRBV5-4
d_gene: TRBD1
j_gene: TRBJ1-3
CDR3nt: TGTGCCAGCAGCTTACTTGACCGGGACAGAGGAAACACCATATATTTT
CDR3aa: CASSLLDRDRGNTIYF

abundance: NA
v_gene: TRBV30
d_gene: NA
j_gene: TRBJ2-7
CDR3nt: TGTGCCTGGAGTGCTGGACAGCCAATTGGTTACGAGCAGTACTTC
CDR3aa: CAWSAGQPIGYEQYF

abundance: NA
v_gene: TRBV6-1
d_gene: NA
j_gene: TRBJ1-5
CDR3nt: TGTGCCAGCAGTGAATTTAGCGGCTACAATCAGCCCCAGCATTTT
CDR3aa: CASSEFSGYNQPQHF

abundance: NA
v_gene: TRBV5-1
d_gene: TRBD1
j_gene: TRBJ1-5
CDR3nt: TGCGCCAGCAGCTTGTACCCGGGACAGGGAGATCAGCCCCAGCATTTT
CDR3aa: CASSLYPGQGDQPQHF

abundance: few
v_gene: TRBV5-1
d_gene: TRBD1
j_gene: TRBJ2-5
CDR3nt: TGCGCCAGCAGATCCGGACAGGGACCCCAAGAGACCCAGTACTTC
CDR3aa: CASRSGQGPQETQYF

abundance: NA
v_gene: TRBV7-2
d_gene: NA
j_gene: TRBJ1-5
CDR3nt: TGTGCCAGCAGCCCTAGGAATCAGCCCCAGCATTTT
CDR3aa: CASSPRNQPQHF

abundance: NA
v_gene: TRBV2
d_gene: TRBD1
j_gene: TRBJ2-7
CDR3nt: TGTGCCGGAAACCGGGACAGGAGCTCCTACGAGCAGTACTTC
CDR3aa: CAGNRDRSSYEQYF

abundance: NA
v_gene: TRBV4-2
d_gene: TRBD1
j_gene: TRBJ1-2
CDR3nt: TGTGCCAGCAGCCAACTGGGCGGGGACAGGTCTTACGGCTACACCTTC
CDR3aa: CASSQLGGDRSYGYTF

abundance: NA
v_gene: TRBV28
d_gene: TRBD1
j_gene: TRBJ1-2
CDR3nt: TGTGCCAGCAGTTTGGCGGGACAGGCCCCCTCTAACTATGGCTACACCTTC
CDR3aa: CASSLAGQAPSNYGYTF

abundance: NA
v_gene: TRBV27
d_gene: TRBD1
j_gene: TRBJ2-7
CDR3nt: TGTGCCAGCAGTTTAGGGACAGGGGGCAGTTCCTACGAGCAGTACTTC
CDR3aa: CASSLGTGGSSYEQYF

abundance: NA
v_gene: TRBV28
d_gene: TRBD1
j_gene: TRBJ2-2
CDR3nt: TGTGCCAGCAGTTCCCAGGGATGGACAGGGGGCGCCTCCGGGGAGCTGTTTTTT
CDR3aa: CASSSQGWTGGASGELFF

abundance: NA
v_gene: TRBV15
d_gene: NA
j_gene: TRBJ2-7
CDR3nt: TGTGCCACCAGCAGAGTGGCCAGGGCTATCGACGAGCAGTACTTC
CDR3aa: CATSRVARAIDEQYF

abundance: NA
v_gene: TRBV7-8
d_gene: NA
j_gene: TRBJ1-2
CDR3nt: TGTGCCAGCAGCTTAGGGGGCAGGAGCTATGGCTACACCTTC
CDR3aa: CASSLGGRSYGYTF

abundance: NA
v_gene: TRBV28
d_gene: TRBD1
j_gene: TRBJ1-3
CDR3nt: TGTGCCAGCAGCCCCCCCCGCCGGGACAGGTCCCGTCAATTATCTGGAAACACCATATATTTT
CDR3aa: CASSPPRRDRSRQLSGNTIYF

abundance: NA
v_gene: TRBV27
d_gene: NA
j_gene: TRBJ1-5
CDR3nt: TGTGCCAGCAGTCAGGGAAATCAGCCCCAGCATTTT
CDR3aa: CASSQGNQPQHF

abundance: NA
v_gene: TRBV5-4
d_gene: NA
j_gene: TRBJ1-1
CDR3nt: TGTGCCAGCAGAGGACAGCACTCTGAAGCTTTCTTT
CDR3aa: CASRGQHSEAFF

abundance: NA
v_gene: TRBV7-8
d_gene: NA
j_gene: TRBJ1-1
CDR3nt: TGTGCCAGCAGCTTAGAACAGGGAATGAACACTGAAGCTTTCTTT
CDR3aa: CASSLEQGMNTEAFF

abundance: NA
v_gene: TRBV19
d_gene: TRBD2
j_gene: TRBJ2-1
CDR3nt: TGTGCCAGTAGCCGACTAGCGGGGGCTATCCGTGATGAGCAGTTCTTC
CDR3aa: CASSRLAGAIRDEQFF

abundance: NA
v_gene: TRBV9
d_gene: NA
j_gene: TRBJ2-6
CDR3nt: TGTGCCAGCAGCGTATCGGGTGGGGCCAACGTCCTGACTTTC
CDR3aa: CASSVSGGANVLTF

abundance: NA
v_gene: TRBV10-3
d_gene: TRBD1
j_gene: TRBJ1-1
CDR3nt: TGTGCCACCGTACAGGGGGAATTCACTGAAGCTTTCTTT
CDR3aa: CATVQGEFTEAFF

abundance: NA
v_gene: TRBV10-2
d_gene: NA
j_gene: TRBJ1-2
CDR3nt: TGCGCCAGCAGTAATTATGGAGCTAACTATGGCTACACCTTC
CDR3aa: CASSNYGANYGYTF

abundance: NA
v_gene: TRBV18
d_gene: NA
j_gene: TRBJ1-1
CDR3nt: TGTGCCAGCTCACCTTCAGTGAACACTGAAGCTTTCTTT
CDR3aa: CASSPSVNTEAFF

abundance: NA
v_gene: TRBV5-1
d_gene: NA
j_gene: TRBJ2-7
CDR3nt: TGCGCCAGCAGCTCCGGGGGCTACGAGCAGTACTTC
CDR3aa: CASSSGGYEQYF

abundance: NA
v_gene: TRBV7-4
d_gene: NA
j_gene: TRBJ1-5
CDR3nt: TGTGCCAGCAGCGCCCCTTCGGCCAGACAAATTAACAAGAATCAGCCCCAGCATTTT
CDR3aa: CASSAPSARQINKNQPQHF

abundance: few
v_gene: TRBV28
d_gene: TRBD1
j_gene: TRBJ2-7
CDR3nt: TGTGCCAGCAGTTCACCCTGGGGACAGGGGGAGGACGAGCAGTACTTC
CDR3aa: CASSSPWGQGEDEQYF

abundance: few
v_gene: TRBV15
d_gene: NA
j_gene: TRBJ2-5
CDR3nt: TGTGCCACCAGCAGAGAAACCCTGAGAGGGCTGTACCAAGAGACCCAGTACTTC
CDR3aa: CATSRETLRGLYQETQYF

abundance: NA
v_gene: TRBV7-2
d_gene: NA
j_gene: TRBJ1-1
CDR3nt: TGTGCCAGCAGCGCAGGGCAGGGCCCTAGATTT
CDR3aa: CASSAGQGPRF

abundance: NA
v_gene: TRBV19
d_gene: NA
j_gene: TRBJ1-5
CDR3nt: TGTGCCAGTAGTGGGTCGACAGCTAATCAGCCCCAGCATTTT
CDR3aa: CASSGSTANQPQHF

abundance: NA
v_gene: TRBV18
d_gene: NA
j_gene: TRBJ2-7
CDR3nt: TGTGCCAGCTCACCGGGTACGGGGTACGAGCAGTACTTC
CDR3aa: CASSPGTGYEQYF

abundance: once
v_gene: TRBV2
d_gene: NA
j_gene: TRBJ2-6
CDR3nt: TGTGCCAGCAGTGAATACTCTGGGGCCAACGTCCTGACTTTC
CDR3aa: CASSEYSGANVLTF

abundance: NA
v_gene: TRBV7-2
d_gene: TRBD1
j_gene: TRBJ1-1
CDR3nt: TGTGCCAGCAGCTTCACAGGGGGCACTGAAGCTTTCTTT
CDR3aa: CASSFTGGTEAFF

abundance: NA
v_gene: TRBV4-3
d_gene: NA
j_gene: TRBJ2-7
CDR3nt: TGCGCCAGCAGCCAAGATCGGGGCTACGAGCAGTACTTC
CDR3aa: CASSQDRGYEQYF

abundance: NA
v_gene: TRBV7-2
d_gene: TRBD2
j_gene: TRBJ2-5
CDR3nt: TGTGCCAGCAGCGCGTCGGGGGGAGAAGAGACCCAGTACTTC
CDR3aa: CASSASGGEETQYF

abundance: NA
v_gene: TRBV11-2
d_gene: TRBD1
j_gene: TRBJ2-7
CDR3nt: TGTGCCAGCAGCGCGAACAGGGGATCCTACGAGCAGTACTTC
CDR3aa: CASSANRGSYEQYF

abundance: NA
v_gene: TRBV28
d_gene: NA
j_gene: TRBJ1-4
CDR3nt: TGTGCCAGCAGTTTTTTCCAGGCTAATGAAAAACTGTTTTTT
CDR3aa: CASSFFQANEKLFF

abundance: NA
v_gene: TRBV4-1
d_gene: NA
j_gene: TRBJ2-2
CDR3nt: TGCGCCAGCAGCCAAGTGGGTTCGGGCGGGGAGCTGTTTTTT
CDR3aa: CASSQVGSGGELFF

abundance: once
v_gene: TRBV5-1
d_gene: NA
j_gene: TRBJ1-2
CDR3nt: TGCGCCAGCATGGAGGGGCAGGTTAACTATGGCTACACCTTC
CDR3aa: CASMEGQVNYGYTF

abundance: NA
v_gene: TRBV29-1
d_gene: NA
j_gene: TRBJ1-2
CDR3nt: TGCAGCGCAGACACCGAGGACAGCAGATATGGCTACACCTTC
CDR3aa: CSADTEDSRYGYTF